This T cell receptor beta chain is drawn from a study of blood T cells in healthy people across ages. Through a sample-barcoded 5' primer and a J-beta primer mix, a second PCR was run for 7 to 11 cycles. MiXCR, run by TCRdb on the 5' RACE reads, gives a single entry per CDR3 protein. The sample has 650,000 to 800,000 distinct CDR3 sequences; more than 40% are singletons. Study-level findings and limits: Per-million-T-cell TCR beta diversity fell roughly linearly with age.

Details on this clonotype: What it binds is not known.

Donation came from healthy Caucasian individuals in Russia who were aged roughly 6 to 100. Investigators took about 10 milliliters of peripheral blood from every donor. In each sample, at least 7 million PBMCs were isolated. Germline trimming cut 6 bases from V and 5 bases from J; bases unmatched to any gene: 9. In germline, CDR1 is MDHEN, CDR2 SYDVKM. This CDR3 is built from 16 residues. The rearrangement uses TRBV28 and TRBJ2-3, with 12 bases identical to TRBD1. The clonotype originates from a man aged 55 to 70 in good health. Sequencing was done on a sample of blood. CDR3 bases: TGTGCCAGCAGGGATCGGGGACAGGGGGCTGGAGATACGCAGTATTTT. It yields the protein CASRDRGQGAGDTQYF.